The 3 T cell receptor beta chains below were found in one sample sequenced in a study of CD8 T cells in ankylosing spondylitis (dated by TCRdb to 2016 to 2017). Receptor libraries were prepared by 5' RACE. The data were produced on an Illumina HiSeq 2500. TCRdb reworked the public reads: Q25 trimming with fastp, MiXCR clone assembly, productive beta chains retained. Each record represents a unique CDR3 protein, reported with the most common genes and DNA among its rows. The sample records about 100,000 distinct CDR3 sequences, around 9.4% of which are singletons. The ten largest clonotypes hold roughly 5.6% of the sample. Material: blood, either unsorted or a sorted T cell fraction (not recorded which). These receptors were obtained from a male donor with ankylosing spondylitis or in good health (not recorded which).

This clonotype was detected ten times or more. The CDR3 nucleotides read TGTGCCAGCCCCCGGGGGGCGAAGAATAACTATGGCTACACCTTC. Translation: CASPRGAKNNYGYTF. V is TRBV2 and J is TRBJ1-2; the D gene is possibly TRBD1 (6 bases). The ends were cut back, 8 bases at V and 1 base at J, with 17 bases in the middle. Per germline, CDR1 SNHLY and CDR2 FYNNEI. This CDR3 spans 15 amino acids.

This clonotype has ten or more counts. J is TRBJ1-5 and V is TRBV5-1; D is uncertain. The V end was cut by 0 bases, the J end by 2 bases, with 6 bases between. This CDR3 contains 14 residues. Germline V gene lookup returns CDR1 SGHRS and CDR2 YFSETQ. The CDR3, as DNA: TGCGCCAGCAGCTTGGTGTCGGGCAATCAGCCCCAGCATTTT. Protein product: CASSLVSGNQPQHF. The variable domain in full, with the rest retrieved from reference TRBV5-1 and TRBJ1-5, is KAGVTQTPRYLIKTRGQQVTLSCSPISGHRSVSWYQQTPGQGLQFLFEYFSETQRNKGNFPGRFSGRQFSNSRSEMNVSTLELGDSALYLCASSLVSGNQPQHFGDGTRLSIL.

The chain is built from TRBV3-1 and TRBJ2-1; 7 nucleotides agree with TRBD2. This CDR3 has 16 residues. The J segment lost 2 bases and the V segment lost 0 bases, leaving 4 bases of the junction unmatched. Germline CDR1 LGHDT, CDR2 YNNKEL (reference sequence). The DNA of the CDR3 is TGTGCCAGCAGCCAAGAGGGTACTAGCGCCTACAATGAGCAGTTCTTC. This encodes CASSQEGTSAYNEQFF.